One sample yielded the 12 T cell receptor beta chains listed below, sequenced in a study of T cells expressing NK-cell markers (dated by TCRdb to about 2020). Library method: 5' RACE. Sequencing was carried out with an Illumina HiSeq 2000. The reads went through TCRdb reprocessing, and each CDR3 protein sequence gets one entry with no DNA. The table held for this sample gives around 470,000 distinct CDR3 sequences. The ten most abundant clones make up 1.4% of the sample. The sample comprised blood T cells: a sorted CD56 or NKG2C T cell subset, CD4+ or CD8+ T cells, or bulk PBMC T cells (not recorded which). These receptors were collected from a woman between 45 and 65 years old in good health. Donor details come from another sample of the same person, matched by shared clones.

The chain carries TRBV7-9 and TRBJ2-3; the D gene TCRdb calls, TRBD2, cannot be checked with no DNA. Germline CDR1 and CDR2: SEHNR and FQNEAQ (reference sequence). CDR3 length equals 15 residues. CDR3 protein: CASSRLVPSTDTQYF. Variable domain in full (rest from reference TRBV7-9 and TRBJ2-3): DTGVSQNPRHKITKRGQNVTFRCDPISEHNRLYWYRQTLGQGPEFLTYFQNEAQLEKSRLLSDRFSAERPKGSFSTLEIQRTEQGDSAMYLCASSRLVPSTDTQYFGPGTRLTVL.

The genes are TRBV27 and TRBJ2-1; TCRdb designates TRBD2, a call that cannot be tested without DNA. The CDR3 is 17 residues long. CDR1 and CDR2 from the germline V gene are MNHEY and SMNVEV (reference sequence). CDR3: CASSLRTGTSGSFEQFF.

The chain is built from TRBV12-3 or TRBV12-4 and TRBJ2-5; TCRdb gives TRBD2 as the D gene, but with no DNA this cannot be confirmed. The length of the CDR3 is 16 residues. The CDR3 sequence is CASSRVAGAKGETQYF.

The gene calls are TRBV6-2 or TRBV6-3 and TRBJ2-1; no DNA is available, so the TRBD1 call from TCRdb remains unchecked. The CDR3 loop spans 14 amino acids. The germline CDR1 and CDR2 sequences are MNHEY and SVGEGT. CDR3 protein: CASSSHPYLDEQFF.

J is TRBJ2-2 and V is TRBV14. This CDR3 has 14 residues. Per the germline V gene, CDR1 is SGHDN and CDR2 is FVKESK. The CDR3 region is CASSQNQLPGELFF. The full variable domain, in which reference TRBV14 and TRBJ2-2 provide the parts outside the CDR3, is EAGVTQFPSHSVIEKGQTVTLRCDPISGHDNLYWYRRVMGKEIKFLLHFVKESKQDESGMPNNRFLAERTGGTYSTLKVQPAELEDSGVYFCASSQNQLPGELFFGEGSRLTVL.

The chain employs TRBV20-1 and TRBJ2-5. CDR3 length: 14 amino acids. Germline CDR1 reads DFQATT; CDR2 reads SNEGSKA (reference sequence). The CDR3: CSARDLNWKETQYF.

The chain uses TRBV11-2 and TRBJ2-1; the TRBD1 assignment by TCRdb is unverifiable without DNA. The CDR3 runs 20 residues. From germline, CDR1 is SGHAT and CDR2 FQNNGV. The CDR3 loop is CASSLTRTGGTRRPYNEQFF.

The chain's CDR3 is CASSYSGDRGHRSREQYF. The V gene is TRBV6-5, the J gene TRBJ2-7; TCRdb names TRBD1, which stays unverified in the absence of DNA. Germline assignment: CDR1 MNHEY and CDR2 SVGAGI. The CDR3 is 18 amino acids.

The CDR3 here is CASSQGGTPAGGELFF. The rearrangement uses TRBV4-1 and TRBJ2-2; TCRdb returns TRBD1, unconfirmable since there is no DNA. Germline assignment: CDR1 MGHRA and CDR2 YSYEKL. The CDR3 is 16 residues long.

CDR3 protein: CASRSDISYEQYF. V is TRBV12-3 or TRBV12-4 and J is TRBJ2-7; the TCRdb call, TRBD1, lacks DNA for checking. The CDR3 covers 13 residues.

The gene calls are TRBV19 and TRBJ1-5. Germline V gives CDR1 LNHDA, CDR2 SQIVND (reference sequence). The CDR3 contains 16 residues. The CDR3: CASSIAQSRAAQPQHF.

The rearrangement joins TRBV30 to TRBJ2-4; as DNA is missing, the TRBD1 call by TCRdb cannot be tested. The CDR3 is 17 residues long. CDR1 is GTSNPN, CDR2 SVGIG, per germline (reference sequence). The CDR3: CAWGTGSLGGSKNIQYF.